This T cell receptor beta chain came from a study of cytomegalovirus exposure and HLA in healthy donors. PCR employed 60 Vbeta and 13 Jbeta primers. Per the original methods: As a later analysis found, there were approximately 80 million unique TCR beta chains, of which some 10 million were shared. Produced via immunoSEQ multiplex PCR; TCRdb's table is partial and in-frame only. V, J and clone size were drawn from that table, and D and trimming were deduced from the DNA. The table shows about 110,000 clones, with more than 65% occurring only once. This CDR3 contains 13 residues. The V end was cut by 6 bases, the J end by 3 bases, with 9 bases between. Per germline, CDR1 MNHNS and CDR2 SASEGT.

Specimen: PBMCs. The source is a woman in her twenties or thirties in good health and CMV-seronegative. This chain connects TRBV6-1 to TRBJ1-5, with D possibly matching TRBD1 (5 bases). As DNA, the CDR3 is TGTGCCAGCAGGGAGGGGAACAATCAGCCCCAGCATTTT. Translation: CASREGNNQPQHF.